The 7 T cell receptor beta chains in this list originate from one sample, sequenced in a study of CD8 T cells in ankylosing spondylitis. MiXCR was run by TCRdb on the 5' RACE reads, yielding one entry per CDR3 protein. The table has about 140,000 distinct CDR3 sequences, more than 5.5% seen once. The sample was blood, either unsorted or a sorted T cell fraction (not recorded which). The receptors stem from a female donor with ankylosing spondylitis or in good health (not recorded which).

This chain uses TRBV7-2 with TRBJ1-5; D gene uncertain. Trimming left V 2 bases short and J 2 bases short, with 13 bases between. The CDR3 runs to 16 residues. CDR1 is SGHTA and CDR2 is FQGNSA in the germline V gene. The CDR3 nucleotides are TGTGCCAGCAGCTTATCGTCTGCTAAGGGCAATCAGCCCCAGCATTTT. Encoded protein: CASSLSSAKGNQPQHF.

The table lists this clonotype with a count of one. A read error is possible here, since a much larger clone lies one base away. The rearrangement uses TRBV6-1 and TRBJ2-3, with TRBD2 identical over 9 bases. This CDR3 region has 16 residues. Germline CDR1 reads MNHNS; CDR2 reads SASEGT. DNA of the CDR3: TGTACCAGCAGCAAGCGACTAGCGGAAAACACAGATACGCAGTATTTT. Translating it yields CTSSKRLAENTDTQYF.

This clonotype was observed a handful of times. V is TRBV7-2 and J is TRBJ2-1; 13 nucleotides agree with TRBD2. V trimming: 1 base; J trimming: 7 bases; junction bases outside the gene matches: 4. CDR1 is SGHTA and CDR2 is FQGNSA in the germline V gene. This CDR3 region has 16 residues. DNA for the CDR3: TGTGCCAGCAGCTTAGAGGGGACTAGCGGGGCTAATGAGCAGTTCTTC. Translating it yields CASSLEGTSGANEQFF.

This clonotype has just a few counts. A much larger clone sits a single nucleotide away, making a read error possible. The chain couples TRBV20-1 to TRBJ2-1, with D perhaps given as TRBD1 or TRBD2 (5 bases each). Trimming took 5 bases from V and 0 from J, leaving 14 bases between them. The CDR3 totals 15 residues. From germline, CDR1 is DFQATT and CDR2 SNEGSKA (reference sequence). Here the CDR3 DNA reads TGCAGTGCTGCCCCCGGGGCCCGCTCCTACAATGAGCAGTTCTTC. Its protein is CSAAPGARSYNEQFF.

This clonotype was seen many times. The chain has TRBV5-6 and TRBJ2-5, with D tentatively TRBD2 (5 bases). Trimming took off 2 bases at V and 2 bases at J, with 19 bases between the two ends. Looked up from germline, CDR1 is SGHDT and CDR2 is YYEEEE. The CDR3 is made up of 17 amino acids. The CDR3 DNA is TGTGCCAGCAGCTTTTTGCATCGGGGTGACCGACAAGAGACCCAGTACTTC. Amino acid sequence: CASSFLHRGDRQETQYF.

This clonotype was seen at least ten times. The J gene is TRBJ1-1, the V gene TRBV4-2; TRBD1 is a possible D gene (5 bases). Germline loops: CDR1 LGHNA, CDR2 YNFKEQ. The CDR3 consists of 19 residues. The V end lost 0 bases, the J end lost 1 base, and 21 bases lay between the germline ends. The DNA of the CDR3 is TGTGCCAGCAGCCAAGATTGGATCTTTCGGGACGACAGGAACACTGAAGCTTTCTTT. This encodes CASSQDWIFRDDRNTEAFF.

This clonotype was recorded at least ten times. The chain combines TRBV20-1 with TRBJ1-2, with 10 positions matching TRBD1. This CDR3 is 15 amino acids long. Germline V gives CDR1 DFQATT, CDR2 SNEGSKA (reference sequence). Losses at the gene ends were 5 bases for V and 0 bases for J; bases not matched to a gene: 6. CDR3 sequence reads: CSARGQGRTNYGYTF. The CDR3 coding sequence is TGCAGTGCTCGGGGACAGGGGCGAACTAACTATGGCTACACCTTC.